The 16 T cell receptor beta chains given below trace back to one sample, sequenced in a study of T-cell reconstitution after alpha-beta-depleted transplantation in children. It was with unique molecular identifiers that the TCRbeta library was prepared. TCRdb redid the calling of the PCR reads with MiXCR, one entry per CDR3 protein. This repertoire shows around 380,000 distinct CDR3 sequences, approximately 10% found once; its top ten account for over 4.5%. Here the sequenced sample was PBMCs from the stem cell graft donor, taken from the stem cell graft. These receptors were taken from a human donor who donated a stem cell graft to a child with acute myeloid leukemia.

CDR3 in DNA: TGCGCCAGCAGCCAAGAATTCGACAGGCCCACAGATACGCAGTATTTT. Its protein product is CASSQEFDRPTDTQYF. This chain joins TRBV4-3 and TRBJ2-3; maybe TRBD1 (6 bases). V lost 0 bases to trimming and J lost 2 bases, with 12 bases between them. CDR3 length equals 16 residues. Germline loops: CDR1 LGHNA, CDR2 YSLEER.

This clonotype appeared a few times. The chain employs TRBV4-1 and TRBJ2-7; D is perhaps TRBD1 (6 bases). The germline CDR1 and CDR2 sequences are MGHRA and YSYEKL. Trimming took 4 bases from V and 6 from J, leaving 13 bases between them. The CDR3 is 13 residues long. This CDR3 is CASSRNTGSEQYF. DNA for the CDR3: TGCGCCAGCAGCCGTAATACAGGGTCCGAGCAGTACTTC.

This clonotype has a handful of counts. The gene calls are TRBV10-2 and TRBJ1-2, with D hard to call. V was cut by 3 bases and J by 8 bases, with 16 bases left in between. CDR1 is WSHSY, CDR2 SAAADI, per germline. This CDR3 region has 14 residues. CDR3 nucleotide sequence: TGCGCCAGCAGTGACCCTGGGAGCAGCCCGGGCTACACCTTC. Its protein product is CASSDPGSSPGYTF.

This clonotype was detected a few times. V is TRBV20-1 and J is TRBJ1-1, with D tentatively TRBD1 (5 bases). Germline lookup yields CDR1 DFQATT and CDR2 SNEGSKA (reference sequence). The CDR3 loop spans 14 amino acids. Trimming removed 4 bases at V and 1 base at J, with 13 bases between. The chain's CDR3 is CSAKDPRGNTEAFF. The CDR3 DNA reads TGCAGTGCTAAGGACCCGAGGGGGAACACTGAAGCTTTCTTT.

This clonotype was counted a few times. V usage is TRBV10-3 and J usage is TRBJ2-1; 12 bases are a match to TRBD2. CDR3 length equals 14 residues. Trimming cost V 6 bases and J 8 bases; bases outside gene matches: 5. CDR1 is ENHRY and CDR2 is SYGVKD in the germline V gene. The chain's CDR3 is CAISPTSGGYEQFF. CDR3 nucleotide sequence: TGTGCCATCAGCCCGACTAGCGGGGGTTATGAGCAGTTCTTC.

This clonotype came up many times. This chain connects TRBV20-1 to TRBJ2-5; TRBD1 is a possible D gene (6 bases). The V gene's germline CDR1 is DFQATT and CDR2 SNEGSKA (reference sequence). Trimming stripped 6 bases from V and 2 bases from J, with 13 bases between. The CDR3 spans 13 residues. CDR3 sequence reads: CSARGNLQETQYF. The CDR3 nucleotides are TGCAGTGCCAGGGGAAACCTACAAGAGACCCAGTACTTC.

The V call is TRBV19, the J call TRBJ2-5, with 7 positions matching TRBD1. Germline CDR1 reads LNHDA; CDR2 reads SQIVND (reference sequence). The CDR3 is 15 amino acids. After removal of 4 bases from V and 1 base from J, the junction contained 6 bases not matched to a gene. CDR3 DNA sequence: TGTGCCAGTAGTACCGCCGGGACAGTCCAAGAGACCCAGTACTTC. This sequence encodes CASSTAGTVQETQYF. Combining the CDR3 with reference TRBV19 and TRBJ2-5 gives the whole variable domain DGGITQSPKYLFRKEGQNVTLSCEQNLNHDAMYWYRQDPGQGLRLIYYSQIVNDFQKGDIAEGYSVSREKKESFPLTVTSAQKNPTAFYLCASSTAGTVQETQYFGPGTRLLVL.

This clonotype was seen more than once but under ten times. The rearrangement joins TRBV29-1 to TRBJ1-3; D perhaps matches TRBD1 (5 bases). CDR3 length equals 13 residues. Trimming took 7 bases from V and 4 from J, leaving 14 bases between them. The germline gives CDR1 SQVTM, CDR2 ANQGSEA. The CDR3 coding sequence is TGCAGCGGCAGCCTTGGGACGGGAAACACCATATATTTT. Translated, it gives CSGSLGTGNTIYF. The full variable domain, completed using reference TRBV29-1 and TRBJ1-3, is SAVISQKPSRDICQRGTSLTIQCQVDSQVTMMFWYRQQPGQSLTLIATANQGSEATYESGFVIDKFPISRPNLTFSTLTVSNMSPEDSSIYLCSGSLGTGNTIYFGEGSWLTVV.

The rearrangement links TRBV20-1 to TRBJ2-7; 8 positions match TRBD2. After removal of 4 bases from V and 7 bases from J, the junction contained 12 bases not matched to a gene. Germline V gives CDR1 DFQATT, CDR2 SNEGSKA (reference sequence). CDR3 length: 14 residues. This CDR3 is CSAMPGLGTREQYF. The CDR3 bases are TGCAGTGCTATGCCGGGACTAGGAACCCGGGAGCAGTACTTC.

This clonotype was counted between two and nine times. A junction end diverges from the germline sequence, so it may reflect a read error. The chain combines TRBV25-1 with TRBJ1-6; TRBD1 matches at 9 bases. This CDR3 spans 14 amino acids. Germline loops: CDR1 MGHDK, CDR2 SYGVNS. CDR3 bases: TGTGCCAGCAGTGCGGACAGGGGTCTCTCACCCCTGCACTTT. Translation: CASSADRGLSPLHF.

The chain combines TRBV29-1 with TRBJ2-3; either TRBD1 or TRBD2 may fit D (5 bases each). The length of the CDR3 is 17 residues. Germline V gene sequence: CDR1 SQVTM, CDR2 ANQGSEA. The V and J ends lost 1 base and 2 bases respectively, with 19 bases between them. The CDR3: CSVEAPEGREPTDTQYF. CDR3 DNA sequence: TGCAGCGTTGAAGCGCCCGAGGGCAGGGAACCCACAGATACGCAGTATTTT.

The rearrangement links TRBV10-1 to TRBJ2-3; 10 positions match TRBD1. Germline CDR1 is WNHNN and CDR2 is SYGVQD (reference sequence). This CDR3 is built from 21 residues. J lost 2 bases, V lost 5 bases, and 22 bases had no gene match. CDR3 DNA: TGCGCCAGCAGTAGAAGGAGACCGGGACAGGGGAGACACAAGGACACAGATACGCAGTATTTT. Residues: CASSRRRPGQGRHKDTDTQYF.

The chain couples TRBV5-1 to TRBJ2-5; D remains ambiguous. The CDR3 is made up of 14 amino acids. Trimming took 1 base from V and 0 from J, leaving 7 bases between them. Germline V gene lookup returns CDR1 SGHRS and CDR2 YFSETQ. CDR3 DNA sequence: TGCGCCAGCAGCTTGATCGGGTACCAAGAGACCCAGTACTTC. Its protein product is CASSLIGYQETQYF.

This clonotype was found a few times. This chain uses TRBV7-3 with TRBJ2-1, with TRBD2 identical over 8 bases. Germline CDR1 reads SGHTA; CDR2 reads FQGTGA. The length of the CDR3 is 16 residues. Losses at the gene ends were 4 bases for V and 1 base for J; bases not matched to a gene: 6. The CDR3 loop is CASSSAGATSYNEQFF. The CDR3 DNA sequence: TGTGCCAGCAGCTCAGCGGGGGCTACATCCTACAATGAGCAGTTCTTC.

This clonotype has a count of ten or more. The CDR3 loop is CASSFSGSVQETQYF. The CDR3 DNA reads as TGTGCCAGCAGCTTTAGCGGATCCGTACAAGAGACCCAGTACTTC. The genes are TRBV7-2 and TRBJ2-5; possibly TRBD2 for D (6 bases). The length of the CDR3 is 15 residues. Trimming took off 3 bases at V and 2 bases at J, with 13 bases between the two ends. Germline lookup yields CDR1 SGHTA and CDR2 FQGNSA.

This clonotype was counted at least ten times. The chain carries TRBV20-1 and TRBJ2-7; 9 bases match TRBD1. CDR1 and CDR2 (germline): DFQATT, SNEGSKA (reference sequence). Losses at the gene ends were 8 bases for V and 2 bases for J; bases not matched to a gene: 7. There are 13 residues in the CDR3. CDR3 residues: CSPRDRATYEQYF. The CDR3 nucleotides are TGCAGTCCCCGGGACAGGGCGACCTACGAGCAGTACTTC.